These 9 T cell receptor beta chains were all obtained from the same sample, sequenced in a study of breast tumors, draining lymph nodes, adjacent tissues. The lymph nodes were axillary draining lymph nodes from breast cancer patients. TCRdb re-called the multiplex PCR reads with MiXCR, one entry per CDR3 protein. The sample has 150,000 to 200,000 distinct CDR3 sequences, 25% to 40% seen once; the top ten hold roughly 4.5%. Sequencing used axillary lymph node tissue. The origin of the receptors is a female donor with breast cancer. Some clones in this sample may be carry-over from other donors' samples.

This clonotype was observed once. The chain has TRBV27 and TRBJ1-4; 12 bases align to TRBD1. Germline-derived CDR1 and CDR2 are MNHEY and SMNVEV (reference sequence). Losses at the gene ends were 3 bases for V and 3 bases for J; bases not matched to a gene: 11. The CDR3 sequence is 19 residues long. CDR3 bases: TGTGCCAGCAGTTTCGATTTAGGGACAGGGGGCACGGCTAATGAAAAACTGTTTTTT. Its protein is CASSFDLGTGGTANEKLFF.

This clonotype was recorded at least ten times. The rearrangement uses TRBV10-1 and TRBJ2-7; 9 bases match TRBD2. V shed 3 bases and J 0 bases; nucleotides not matched to a gene: 3. CDR3 length equals 15 residues. CDR1 and CDR2 from the germline V gene are WNHNN and SYGVQD (reference sequence). CDR3: CASSEERGDSYEQYF. The CDR3 nucleotides read TGCGCCAGCAGTGAAGAGCGGGGGGACTCCTACGAGCAGTACTTC.

This clonotype was recorded at least ten times. The chain couples TRBV7-6 to TRBJ2-3; 10 bases agree with TRBD2. This CDR3 spans 15 amino acids. Trimming cost V 5 bases and J 1 base; bases outside gene matches: 3. Per the germline V gene, CDR1 is SGHVS and CDR2 is FNYEAQ. For the CDR3, the DNA is TGTGCCAGCAGCCAGCGGGGGGGCGGCACAGATACGCAGTATTTT. It specifies CASSQRGGGTDTQYF.

As concerns this clonotype: A read error is possible here, since a much larger clone lies one base away. This rearrangement joins TRBV12-3 or TRBV12-4 to TRBJ2-1; D is unclear. The length of the CDR3 is 10 residues. Between the trimmed V and J ends, which lost 6 bases and 9 bases, there was a span of 6 bases. CDR3 protein: CASSNSEQFF. The CDR3 region has the DNA TGTGCCAGCAGCAACAGTGAGCAGTTCTTC.

This clonotype was recorded many times. V is TRBV6-4 and J is TRBJ2-1; a possible D gene is TRBD2 (5 bases). Trimming cost V 6 bases and J 7 bases, with 16 bases left between them. In germline, CDR1 is MRHNA, CDR2 SNTAGT. This CDR3 is 14 amino acids long. CDR3: CASRRVEHPNEQFF. DNA for the CDR3: TGTGCCAGCAGGAGGGTCGAACACCCTAATGAGCAGTTCTTC.

This clonotype came up many times. The chain links TRBV20-1 to TRBJ1-2; D is possibly TRBD1 (5 bases). The germline CDR1 and CDR2 sequences are DFQATT and SNEGSKA (reference sequence). The CDR3 is 11 amino acids. Trimming removed 2 bases at V and 7 bases at J, with 8 bases between. This CDR3 is CSARQGAGYTF. CDR3 in DNA: TGCAGTGCTAGACAGGGAGCTGGCTACACCTTC.

This clonotype turned up a few times. The V gene is TRBV7-2, the J gene TRBJ2-7, with 9 nucleotides matching TRBD1. CDR3 length equals 16 residues. Germline V CDR1 and CDR2: SGHTA, FQGNSA. V gave up 4 bases and J gave up 2 bases; unmatched junction bases: 9. The CDR3 bases are TGTGCCAGCAGCTGGTTCCGGGACAGGGTAGCCTACGAGCAGTACTTC. Its translation: CASSWFRDRVAYEQYF. The full variable domain, completed using reference TRBV7-2 and TRBJ2-7, is GAGVSQSPSNKVTEKGKDVELRCDPISGHTALYWYRQSLGQGLEFLIYFQGNSAPDKSGLPSDRFSAERTGGSVSTLTIQRTQQEDSAVYLCASSWFRDRVAYEQYFGPGTRLTVT.

This clonotype was seen at least ten times. The DNA of the CDR3 is TGCAGTGCGAGGAGGACAGGGACTCCAGATACGCAGTATTTT. This encodes CSARRTGTPDTQYF. The chain is built from TRBV20-1 and TRBJ2-3, with 8 bases lining up with TRBD1. The CDR3 is 14 residues long. Losses at the gene ends were 6 bases for V and 4 bases for J; bases not matched to a gene: 9. CDR1 and CDR2 from the germline V gene are DFQATT and SNEGSKA (reference sequence).

There are many counts of this clonotype. One junction end does not reproduce the germline sequence, and a read error may be involved. The chain is built from TRBV7-7 and TRBJ2-7; TRBD2 aligns across 7 bases. The CDR3 has 15 amino acids. Germline V gene lookup returns CDR1 SSHAT and CDR2 FNYEAQ (reference sequence). This chain's CDR3 is CASSPGGAGDWEQYF. In DNA form, the CDR3 reads TGTGCTAGCAGCCCAGGTGGTGCGGGAGATTGGGAGCAGTACTTC.